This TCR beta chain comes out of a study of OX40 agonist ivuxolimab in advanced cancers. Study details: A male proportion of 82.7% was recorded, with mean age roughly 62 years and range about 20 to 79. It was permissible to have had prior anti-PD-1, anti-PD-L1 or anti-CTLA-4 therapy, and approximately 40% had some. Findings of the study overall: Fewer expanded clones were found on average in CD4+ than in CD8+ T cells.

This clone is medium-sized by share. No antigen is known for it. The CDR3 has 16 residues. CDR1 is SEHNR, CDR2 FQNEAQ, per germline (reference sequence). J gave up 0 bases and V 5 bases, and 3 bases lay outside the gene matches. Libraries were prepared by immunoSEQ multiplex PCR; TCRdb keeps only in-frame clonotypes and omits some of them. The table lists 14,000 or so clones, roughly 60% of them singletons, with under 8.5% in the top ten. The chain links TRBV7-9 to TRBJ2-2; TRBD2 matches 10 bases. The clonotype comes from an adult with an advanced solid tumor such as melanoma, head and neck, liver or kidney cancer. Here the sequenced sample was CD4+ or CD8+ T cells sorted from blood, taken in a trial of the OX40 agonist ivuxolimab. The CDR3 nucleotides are TGTGCCAGCAGCCCCACTAGCGGGGCGAACACCGGGGAGCTGTTTTTT. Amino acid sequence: CASSPTSGANTGELFF.